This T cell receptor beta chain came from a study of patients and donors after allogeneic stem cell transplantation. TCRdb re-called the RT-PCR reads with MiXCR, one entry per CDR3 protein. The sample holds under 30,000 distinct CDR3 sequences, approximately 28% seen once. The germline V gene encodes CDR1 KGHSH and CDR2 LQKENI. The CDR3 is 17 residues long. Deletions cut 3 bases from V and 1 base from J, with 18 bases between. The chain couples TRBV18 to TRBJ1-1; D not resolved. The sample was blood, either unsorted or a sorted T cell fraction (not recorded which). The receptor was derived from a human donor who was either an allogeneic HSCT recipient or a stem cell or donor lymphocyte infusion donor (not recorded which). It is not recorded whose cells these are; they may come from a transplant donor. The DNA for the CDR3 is TGTGCCAGCTCACCGCTAACACCTTACTTTCCGAACACTGAAGCTTTCTTT. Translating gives CASSPLTPYFPNTEAFF.